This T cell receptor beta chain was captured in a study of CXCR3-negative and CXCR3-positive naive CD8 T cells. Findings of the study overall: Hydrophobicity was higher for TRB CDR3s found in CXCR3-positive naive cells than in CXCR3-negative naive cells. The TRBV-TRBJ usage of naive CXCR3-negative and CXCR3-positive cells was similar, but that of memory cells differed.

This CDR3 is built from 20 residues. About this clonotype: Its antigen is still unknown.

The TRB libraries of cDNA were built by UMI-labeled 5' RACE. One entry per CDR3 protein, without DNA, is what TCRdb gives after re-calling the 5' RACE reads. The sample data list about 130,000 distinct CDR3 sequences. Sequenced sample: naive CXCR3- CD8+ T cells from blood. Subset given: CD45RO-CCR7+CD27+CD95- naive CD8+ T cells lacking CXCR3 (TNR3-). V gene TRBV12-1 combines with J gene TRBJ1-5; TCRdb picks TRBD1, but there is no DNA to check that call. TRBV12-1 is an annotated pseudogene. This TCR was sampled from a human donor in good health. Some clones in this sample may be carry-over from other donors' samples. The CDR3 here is CASRTKDSGGTSPSNQPQHF.